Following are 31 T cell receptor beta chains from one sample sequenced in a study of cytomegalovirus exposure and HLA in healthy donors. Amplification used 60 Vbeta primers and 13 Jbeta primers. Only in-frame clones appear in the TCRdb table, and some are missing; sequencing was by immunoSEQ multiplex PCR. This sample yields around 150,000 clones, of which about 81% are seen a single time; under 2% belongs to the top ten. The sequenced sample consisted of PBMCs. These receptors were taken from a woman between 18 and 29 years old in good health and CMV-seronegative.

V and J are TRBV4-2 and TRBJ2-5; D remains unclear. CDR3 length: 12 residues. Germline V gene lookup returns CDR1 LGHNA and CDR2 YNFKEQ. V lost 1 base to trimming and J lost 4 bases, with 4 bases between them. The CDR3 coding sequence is TGTGCCAGCAGCCAAGGAGGAGAGACCCAGTACTTC. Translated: CASSQGGETQYF.

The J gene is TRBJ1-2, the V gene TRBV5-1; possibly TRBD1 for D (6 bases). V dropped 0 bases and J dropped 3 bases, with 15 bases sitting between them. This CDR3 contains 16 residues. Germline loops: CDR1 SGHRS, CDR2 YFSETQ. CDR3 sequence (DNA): TGCGCCAGCAGCTTGGGTCGGGGGGGCCCCGACTATGGCTACACCTTC. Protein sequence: CASSLGRGGPDYGYTF.

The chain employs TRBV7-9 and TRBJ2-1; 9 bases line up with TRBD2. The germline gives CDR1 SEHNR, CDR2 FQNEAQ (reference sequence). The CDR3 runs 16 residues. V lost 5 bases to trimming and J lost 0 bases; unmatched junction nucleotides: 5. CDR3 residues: CASSQTRGGSYNEQFF. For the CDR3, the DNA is TGTGCCAGCAGCCAAACGCGGGGGGGCTCCTACAATGAGCAGTTCTTC.

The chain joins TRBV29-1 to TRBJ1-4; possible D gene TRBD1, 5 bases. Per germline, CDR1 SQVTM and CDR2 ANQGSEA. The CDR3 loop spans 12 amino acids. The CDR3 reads CSGGAGREKLFF. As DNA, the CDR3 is TGCAGTGGAGGGGCAGGACGTGAAAAACTGTTTTTT.

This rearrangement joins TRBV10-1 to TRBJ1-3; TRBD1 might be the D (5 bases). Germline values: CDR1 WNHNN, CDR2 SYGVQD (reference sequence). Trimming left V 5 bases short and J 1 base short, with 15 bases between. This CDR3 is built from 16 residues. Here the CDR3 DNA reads TGCGCCAGCAGTTCTTCCGGGACTGCTTCTGGAAACACCATATATTTT. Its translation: CASSSSGTASGNTIYF.

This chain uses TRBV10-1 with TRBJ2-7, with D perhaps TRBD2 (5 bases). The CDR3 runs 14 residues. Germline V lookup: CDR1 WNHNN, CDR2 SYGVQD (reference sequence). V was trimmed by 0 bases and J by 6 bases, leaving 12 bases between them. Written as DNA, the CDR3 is TGCGCCAGCAGTGAGTCGAGGGATTTCCGCGAGCAGTACTTC. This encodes CASSESRDFREQYF.

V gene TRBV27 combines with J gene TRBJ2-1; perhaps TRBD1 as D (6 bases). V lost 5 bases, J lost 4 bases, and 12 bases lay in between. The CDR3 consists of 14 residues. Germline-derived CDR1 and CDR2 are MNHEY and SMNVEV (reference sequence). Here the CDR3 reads CASSPDRIYNEQFF. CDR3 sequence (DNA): TGTGCCAGCAGTCCTGACAGGATATACAATGAGCAGTTCTTC.

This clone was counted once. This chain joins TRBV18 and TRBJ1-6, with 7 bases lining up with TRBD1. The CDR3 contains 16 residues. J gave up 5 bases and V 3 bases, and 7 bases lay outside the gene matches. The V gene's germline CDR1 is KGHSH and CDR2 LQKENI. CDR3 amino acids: CASSPYDRANNSPLHF. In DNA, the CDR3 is TGTGCCAGCTCACCCTACGACAGGGCCAATAATTCACCCCTCCACTTT.

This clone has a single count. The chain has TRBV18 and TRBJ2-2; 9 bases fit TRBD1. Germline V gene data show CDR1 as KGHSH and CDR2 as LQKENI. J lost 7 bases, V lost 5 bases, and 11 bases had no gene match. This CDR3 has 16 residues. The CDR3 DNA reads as TGTGCCAGCTCATCCCTCATAACAGGGGGCTACGGGGAGCTGTTTTTT. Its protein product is CASSSLITGGYGELFF.

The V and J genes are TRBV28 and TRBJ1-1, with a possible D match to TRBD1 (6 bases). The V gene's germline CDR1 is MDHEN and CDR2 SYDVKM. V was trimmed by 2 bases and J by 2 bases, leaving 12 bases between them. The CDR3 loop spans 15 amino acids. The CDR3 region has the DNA TGTGCCAGCAGTTTAAAAACAGGGCGCAACACTGAAGCTTTCTTT. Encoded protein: CASSLKTGRNTEAFF.

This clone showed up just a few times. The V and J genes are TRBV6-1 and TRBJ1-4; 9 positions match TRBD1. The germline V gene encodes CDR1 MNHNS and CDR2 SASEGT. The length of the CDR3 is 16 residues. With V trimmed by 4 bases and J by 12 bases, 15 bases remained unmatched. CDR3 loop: CASSVRVGTGPEELFF. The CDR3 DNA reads TGTGCCAGCAGTGTCCGGGTCGGGACAGGGCCCGAGGAACTGTTTTTT.

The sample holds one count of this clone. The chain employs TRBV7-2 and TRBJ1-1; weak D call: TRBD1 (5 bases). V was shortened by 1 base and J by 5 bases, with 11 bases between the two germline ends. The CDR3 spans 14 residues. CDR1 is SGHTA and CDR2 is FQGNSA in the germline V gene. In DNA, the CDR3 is TGTGCCAGCAGCTTAGGTGGGGCGTCGACTGAAGCTTTCTTT. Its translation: CASSLGGASTEAFF.

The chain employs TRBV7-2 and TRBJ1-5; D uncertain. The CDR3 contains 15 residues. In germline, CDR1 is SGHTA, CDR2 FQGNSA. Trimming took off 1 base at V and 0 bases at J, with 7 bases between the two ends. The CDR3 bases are TGTGCCAGCAGCTTAGTATCCTCTAGCAATCAGCCCCAGCATTTT. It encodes CASSLVSSSNQPQHF.

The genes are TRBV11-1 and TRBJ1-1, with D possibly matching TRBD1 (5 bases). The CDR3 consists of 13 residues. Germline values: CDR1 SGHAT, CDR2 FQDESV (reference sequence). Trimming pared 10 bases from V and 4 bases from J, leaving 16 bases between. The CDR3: CATGTGRGTEAFF. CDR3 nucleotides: TGTGCCACCGGAACAGGACGAGGCACTGAAGCTTTCTTT.

CDR3 DNA: TGTGCCAGTAACCGGGGGGGACAGGGTGGCCCCTTGAACACTGAAGCTTTCTTT. This translates into CASNRGGQGGPLNTEAFF. This rearrangement joins TRBV19 to TRBJ1-1; 9 positions agree with TRBD1. J gave up 0 bases and V 7 bases, and 15 bases lay outside the gene matches. The CDR3 is 18 residues long. The germline CDR1 and CDR2 sequences are LNHDA and SQIVND (reference sequence).

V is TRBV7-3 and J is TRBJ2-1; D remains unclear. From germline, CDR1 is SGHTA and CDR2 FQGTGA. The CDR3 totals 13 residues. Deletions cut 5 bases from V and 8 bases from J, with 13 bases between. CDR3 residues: CASSPNKVDEQFF. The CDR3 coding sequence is TGTGCCAGCAGCCCTAATAAAGTCGATGAGCAGTTCTTC.

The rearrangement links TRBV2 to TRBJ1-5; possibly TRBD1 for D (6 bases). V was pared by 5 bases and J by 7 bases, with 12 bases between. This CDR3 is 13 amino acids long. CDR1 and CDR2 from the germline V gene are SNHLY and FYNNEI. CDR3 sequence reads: CASSLQGWQPQHF. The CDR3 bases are TGTGCCAGCAGTCTACAGGGTTGGCAGCCCCAGCATTTT. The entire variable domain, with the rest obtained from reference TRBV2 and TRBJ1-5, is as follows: EPEVTQTPSHQVTQMGQEVILRCVPISNHLYFYWYRQILGQKVEFLVSFYNNEISEKSEIFDDQFSVERPDGSNFTLKIRSTKLEDSAMYFCASSLQGWQPQHFGDGTRLSIL.

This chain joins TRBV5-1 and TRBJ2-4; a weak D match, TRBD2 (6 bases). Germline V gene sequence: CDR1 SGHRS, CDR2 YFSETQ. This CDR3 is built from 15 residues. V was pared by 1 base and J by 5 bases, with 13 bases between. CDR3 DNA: TGCGCCAGCAGCTTGACGGGCTGGGGGGAAAACATTCAGTACTTC. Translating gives CASSLTGWGENIQYF.

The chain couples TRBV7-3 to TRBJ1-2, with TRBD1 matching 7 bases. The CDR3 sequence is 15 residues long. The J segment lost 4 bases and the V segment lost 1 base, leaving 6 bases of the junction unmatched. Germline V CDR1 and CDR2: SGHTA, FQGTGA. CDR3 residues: CASSLRGDSGYGYTF. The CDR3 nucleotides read TGTGCCAGCAGCTTAAGGGGGGACAGCGGCTATGGCTACACCTTC.

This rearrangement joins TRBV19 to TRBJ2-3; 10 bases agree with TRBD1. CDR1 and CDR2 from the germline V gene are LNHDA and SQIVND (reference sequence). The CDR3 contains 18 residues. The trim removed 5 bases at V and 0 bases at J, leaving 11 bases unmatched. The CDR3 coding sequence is TGTGCCAGTAGTCCAAAATGGGACAGGGGTCAAAGCACAGATACGCAGTATTTT. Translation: CASSPKWDRGQSTDTQYF. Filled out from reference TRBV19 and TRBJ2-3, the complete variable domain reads DGGITQSPKYLFRKEGQNVTLSCEQNLNHDAMYWYRQDPGQGLRLIYYSQIVNDFQKGDIAEGYSVSREKKESFPLTVTSAQKNPTAFYLCASSPKWDRGQSTDTQYFGPGTRLTVL.

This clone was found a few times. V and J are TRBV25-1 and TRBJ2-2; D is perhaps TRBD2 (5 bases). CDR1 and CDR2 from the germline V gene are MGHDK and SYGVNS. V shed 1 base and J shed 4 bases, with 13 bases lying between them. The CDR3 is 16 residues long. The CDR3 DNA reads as TGTGCCAGCAGTGAATCCCGAGCGGCGGGCACCGGGGAGCTGTTTTTT. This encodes CASSESRAAGTGELFF.

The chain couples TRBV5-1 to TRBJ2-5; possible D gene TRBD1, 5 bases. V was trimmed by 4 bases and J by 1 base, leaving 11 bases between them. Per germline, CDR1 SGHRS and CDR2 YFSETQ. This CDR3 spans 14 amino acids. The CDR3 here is CASSVEQVQETQYF. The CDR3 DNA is TGCGCCAGCAGCGTGGAACAGGTCCAAGAGACCCAGTACTTC.

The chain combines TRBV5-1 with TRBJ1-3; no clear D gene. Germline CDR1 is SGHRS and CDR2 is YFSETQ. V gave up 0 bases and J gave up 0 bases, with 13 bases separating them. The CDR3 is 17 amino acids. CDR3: CASSLGRTTSSGNTIYF. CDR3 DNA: TGCGCCAGCAGCTTGGGGAGGACCACCAGCTCTGGAAACACCATATATTTT.

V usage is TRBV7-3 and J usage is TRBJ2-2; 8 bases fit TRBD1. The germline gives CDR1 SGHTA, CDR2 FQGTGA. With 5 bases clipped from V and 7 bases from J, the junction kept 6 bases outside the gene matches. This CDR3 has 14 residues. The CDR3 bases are TGTGCCAGCAGCATTACAGGGGGAATCGGGGAGCTGTTTTTT. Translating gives CASSITGGIGELFF.

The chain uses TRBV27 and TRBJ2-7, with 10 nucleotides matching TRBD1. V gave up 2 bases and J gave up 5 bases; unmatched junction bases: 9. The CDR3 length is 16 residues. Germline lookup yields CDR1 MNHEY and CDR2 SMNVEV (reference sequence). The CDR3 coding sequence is TGTGCCAGCAGTTTAAGGTGGGGACAGGGGTTCAACGAGCAGTACTTC. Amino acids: CASSLRWGQGFNEQYF.

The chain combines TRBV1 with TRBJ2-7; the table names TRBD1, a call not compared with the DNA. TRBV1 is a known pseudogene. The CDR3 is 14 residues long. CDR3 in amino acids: CTSSQEGSSYEQYF. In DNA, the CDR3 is TGCACCAGCAGCCAAGAGGGCTCCAGCTACGAGCAGTACTTC.

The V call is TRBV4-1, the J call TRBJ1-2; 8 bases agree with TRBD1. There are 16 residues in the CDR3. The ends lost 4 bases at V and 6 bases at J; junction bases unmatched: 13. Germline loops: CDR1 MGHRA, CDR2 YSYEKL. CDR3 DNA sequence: TGCGCCAGCAGCCCCGGGGCCAGGGGGCATCAAGATGGCTACACCTTC. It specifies CASSPGARGHQDGYTF.

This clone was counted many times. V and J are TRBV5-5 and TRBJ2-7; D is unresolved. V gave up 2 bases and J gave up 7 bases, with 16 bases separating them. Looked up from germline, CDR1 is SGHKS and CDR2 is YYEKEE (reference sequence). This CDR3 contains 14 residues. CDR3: CASSFWPTLREQYF. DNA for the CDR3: TGTGCCAGCAGCTTTTGGCCCACCCTGAGGGAGCAGTACTTC.

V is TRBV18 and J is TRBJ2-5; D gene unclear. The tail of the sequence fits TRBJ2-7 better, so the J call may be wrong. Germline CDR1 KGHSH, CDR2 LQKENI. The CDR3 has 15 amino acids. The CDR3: CASSPSSAISYEQYF. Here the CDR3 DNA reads TGTGCCAGCTCACCATCGTCCGCTATCTCCTACGAGCAGTACTTC.

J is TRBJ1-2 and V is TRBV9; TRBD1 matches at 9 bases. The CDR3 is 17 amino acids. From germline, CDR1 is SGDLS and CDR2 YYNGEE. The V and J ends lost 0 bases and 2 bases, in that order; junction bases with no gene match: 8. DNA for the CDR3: TGTGCCAGCAGCGTAGAGGTAATCGGACAGGGGAACTATGGCTACACCTTC. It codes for CASSVEVIGQGNYGYTF.

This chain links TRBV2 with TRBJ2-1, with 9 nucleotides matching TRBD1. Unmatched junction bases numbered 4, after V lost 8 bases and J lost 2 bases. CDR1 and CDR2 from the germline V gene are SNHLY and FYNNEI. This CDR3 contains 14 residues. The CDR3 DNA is TGTGCCAGCCTGGACAGGGGCCCCTACAATGAGCAGTTCTTC. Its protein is CASLDRGPYNEQFF.